The TCR beta chain described here comes from a study of lymphopenia after photon versus proton radiotherapy. Study-wide results and limits: Larger post-nadir TCR diversity loss correlated inversely with survival in deceased patients. After lymphocyte nadir, photon-treated repertoires showed oligoclonal expansion, especially CD8+ Temra. Better survival with proton therapy was suggested as possible, not demonstrated.

Libraries were prepared by immunoSEQ multiplex PCR; TCRdb keeps only in-frame clonotypes and omits some of them. The table has about 19,000 clones, around nine tenths seen once. As concerns this clone: No antigen is known for it.

The V end lost 5 bases, the J end lost 7 bases, and 12 bases lay between the germline ends. The germline CDR1 and CDR2 sequences are SGHVS and FNYEAQ. The CDR3 consists of 14 residues. The source material was peripheral blood, sampled from a patient treated with photon-based radiotherapy. This chain uses TRBV7-6 with TRBJ1-6; no reliable D call. The receptor was derived from a man in his 60s with pancreatic cancer. In nucleotides, the CDR3 is TGTGCCAGCAGCCCCGGACGGCCGAATTCACCCCTCCACTTT. Protein sequence: CASSPGRPNSPLHF.